Shown below are 13 T cell receptor beta chains from a single sample sequenced in a study of T-cell memory formation after mild COVID-19. TCRdb re-analysed the 5' RACE reads in MiXCR, keeping a single row per CDR3 protein. The top ten clones hold roughly 7.7% of a sample with 550,000 to 700,000 distinct CDR3 sequences, around a sixth of them seen once. Specimen: PBMCs or a T cell subset sorted from them (not recorded which). The source is an adult woman who had mild COVID-19 (a few samples of this study predate the infection). Cell type and time point are not known.

This clonotype showed up just a few times. The chain couples TRBV7-9 to TRBJ2-4; 8 bases are a match to TRBD2. From germline, CDR1 is SEHNR and CDR2 FQNEAQ (reference sequence). J lost 7 bases, V lost 5 bases, and 7 bases had no gene match. The CDR3 extends over 14 amino acids. The CDR3 protein is CASSLGLEVNIQYF. The CDR3, as DNA: TGTGCCAGCAGCCTGGGACTAGAAGTTAACATTCAGTACTTC.

The V gene is TRBV9, the J gene TRBJ2-2, with 7 bases identical to TRBD1. Germline CDR1 reads SGDLS; CDR2 reads YYNGEE. The CDR3 consists of 16 residues. The V gene end was trimmed by 0 bases and the J gene end by 5 bases; junction bases not matched to a gene: 7. The CDR3 nucleotides read TGTGCCAGCAGCGTAGAGACAGGGCGAGGGACCGGGGAGCTGTTTTTT. Its protein is CASSVETGRGTGELFF.

The rearrangement links TRBV6-6 to TRBJ1-5; 12 bases line up with TRBD1. This CDR3 region has 20 residues. Germline CDR1 reads MNHNY; CDR2 reads SVGAGI (reference sequence). Unmatched junction bases numbered 12, after V lost 2 bases and J lost 1 base. The CDR3 DNA reads TGTGCCAGCAGTTACCCGGCCGGGACAGGGGGCGCGGGGAGCAATCAGCCCCAGCATTTT. This gives the protein CASSYPAGTGGAGSNQPQHF.

The V call is TRBV7-8, the J call TRBJ1-1; TRBD1 matches at 7 bases. Germline V gene sequence: CDR1 SGHVS, CDR2 FQNEAQ. The CDR3 consists of 16 residues. V was clipped by 4 bases and J by 3 bases; unmatched bases: 11. In nucleotides, the CDR3 is TGTGCCAGCAGCTCTTCCAGGGGGAAAGGAGACACTGAAGCTTTCTTT. It yields the protein CASSSSRGKGDTEAFF.

The chain recombines TRBV5-1 with TRBJ1-1; D might be TRBD1 (6 bases). CDR1 is SGHRS, CDR2 YFSETQ, per germline. V lost 3 bases and J 6 bases, leaving 18 bases between the germline ends. The CDR3 totals 15 residues. CDR3 in DNA: TGCGCCAGCAGCTCGCCAACAGGGTCGGTAGCTGAAGCTTTCTTT. Its translation: CASSSPTGSVAEAFF.

Worth noting for this clonotype: The germline gene is not matched at one end of the junction; a read error may be the cause. This chain joins TRBV7-9 and TRBJ2-2, with unresolved D. Looked up from germline, CDR1 is SEHNR and CDR2 is FQNEAQ (reference sequence). This CDR3 has 12 amino acids. CDR3: CVSSFFPGELFF. The CDR3 DNA reads TGTGTCAGCAGCTTTTTCCCCGGGGAGCTGTTTTTT.

Only a few counts were recorded for this clonotype. V gene TRBV3-1 combines with J gene TRBJ1-1; D might be TRBD1 (6 bases). The ends were cut back, 5 bases at V and 7 bases at J, with 14 bases in the middle. The CDR3 spans 13 residues. Germline lookup yields CDR1 LGHDT and CDR2 YNNKEL (reference sequence). This chain's CDR3 is CASSSGVRSEAFF. Written as DNA, the CDR3 is TGTGCCAGCAGCTCAGGGGTGAGGAGTGAAGCTTTCTTT.

J is TRBJ2-7 and V is TRBV6-5; TRBD1 matches at 9 bases. Germline V gives CDR1 MNHEY, CDR2 SVGAGI. V dropped 6 bases and J dropped 3; count of bases not matched to a gene: 12. This CDR3 is built from 16 residues. This CDR3 reads CASRYGTGGERYEQYF. CDR3 bases: TGTGCCAGCAGATACGGAACAGGGGGCGAACGCTACGAGCAGTACTTC.

In this sample, this clonotype turned up many times. This chain links TRBV5-1 with TRBJ1-1; D is possibly TRBD1 (5 bases). The CDR3 totals 14 residues. Per the germline V gene, CDR1 is SGHRS and CDR2 is YFSETQ. Between the trimmed V and J ends, which lost 0 bases and 2 bases, there was a span of 8 bases. The CDR3: CASSLGQINTEAFF. The CDR3 DNA reads as TGCGCCAGCAGCTTGGGACAGATAAACACTGAAGCTTTCTTT. The variable domain in full, completed from reference TRBV5-1 and TRBJ1-1, reads KAGVTQTPRYLIKTRGQQVTLSCSPISGHRSVSWYQQTPGQGLQFLFEYFSETQRNKGNFPGRFSGRQFSNSRSEMNVSTLELGDSALYLCASSLGQINTEAFFGQGTRLTVV.

The V gene is TRBV5-1, the J gene TRBJ2-6; 8 positions match TRBD2. The CDR3 has 17 amino acids. Trimming at V came to 4 bases and at J to 4 bases, leaving 10 bases not matched to a gene. Germline loops: CDR1 SGHRS, CDR2 YFSETQ. This CDR3 reads CASSPGLGVSGANVLTF. CDR3 bases: TGCGCCAGCAGCCCGGGACTAGGAGTGTCGGGGGCCAACGTCCTGACTTTC.

This clonotype occurred a few times. The chain recombines TRBV7-9 with TRBJ1-2, with unresolved D. CDR1 and CDR2 (germline): SEHNR, FQNEAQ (reference sequence). Trimming removed 5 bases at V and 4 bases at J, with 11 bases between. This CDR3 is built from 13 residues. The CDR3 DNA reads TGTGCCAGCAGCCCACCCTGGTTCTATGGCTACACCTTC. Its protein is CASSPPWFYGYTF.

The chain links TRBV11-2 to TRBJ2-5, with a possible D match to TRBD1 (6 bases). Germline-derived CDR1 and CDR2 are SGHAT and FQNNGV. The V gene lost 0 bases and the J gene lost 5 bases, with 16 bases spanning the gap. The CDR3 totals 16 residues. The CDR3 region is CASSLDLRGSGETQYF. The CDR3 DNA reads TGTGCCAGCAGCTTAGATCTCAGGGGTTCGGGCGAGACCCAGTACTTC.

CDR3: CASSFLRSGRAGNEQFF. The CDR3 coding sequence is TGTGCCAGCAGCTTTTTGCGGTCCGGGAGGGCCGGTAATGAGCAGTTCTTC. This chain joins TRBV7-2 and TRBJ2-1, with 8 bases matching TRBD2. There are 17 residues in the CDR3. V shed 3 bases, J shed 7 bases, and the junction held 14 bases outside the gene matches. CDR1 SGHTA and CDR2 FQGNSA come from the germline V gene. Supplemented by reference TRBV7-2 and TRBJ2-1, the full variable domain reads GAGVSQSPSNKVTEKGKDVELRCDPISGHTALYWYRQSLGQGLEFLIYFQGNSAPDKSGLPSDRFSAERTGGSVSTLTIQRTQQEDSAVYLCASSFLRSGRAGNEQFFGPGTRLTVL.